These T cell receptor beta chains were read from a single sample in a study of T cell responses to AZD1222 COVID-19 vaccine. Measured with immunoSEQ multiplex PCR; TCRdb has only the in-frame clones, and not every one. The table has 90,000 or so clones, 80% to 90% seen once. Specimen: peripheral blood, collected on day 0 of AZD1222 vaccination. The receptors shown here come from an adult in good health. Each CDR3 is given without its conserved first and last residue. The order of the fields is V gene, clone size, CDR3 protein. Not every row has a clone size; where given, it reads once, few, many or a size class.

V: TRBV3-1/TRBV3-2
size: -
CDR3: ASSQDVGLAGARETQY

V: TRBV2
size: once
CDR3: ASSISGPETQY

V: TRBV11-3
size: -
CDR3: ASRSTGGALNEQF

V: TRBV19
size: -
CDR3: ASSTWTATNEKLF

V: TRBV13
size: -
CDR3: ASSSGPGWGIEAF

V: TRBV2
size: -
CDR3: ASTHGTGGRETQY

V: TRBV5-1
size: -
CDR3: ASSLVPWGSGANVLT

V: TRBV3-1/TRBV3-2
size: once
CDR3: ASSQPPQDGYT

V: TRBV6-6
size: -
CDR3: ASRGRGNGQYEQY

V: TRBV7-2
size: -
CDR3: ATSLSDAWYEQY

V: TRBV4-2
size: -
CDR3: ASSQDGTGQGEKLF

V: TRBV14
size: -
CDR3: ASSPSLATYEQY

V: TRBV7-9
size: -
CDR3: ASRAGTTTDTQY

V: TRBV14
size: -
CDR3: ASSQDEGAGDQPQH

V: TRBV10-3
size: -
CDR3: AISAVQALGNEQF

V: TRBV4-3
size: -
CDR3: ASSQDVASFYNEQF

V: TRBV18
size: -
CDR3: ASSPLTMSNYGYT

V: TRBV19
size: -
CDR3: ASNPNGLSTGELF

V: TRBV11-2
size: -
CDR3: ASSFPPWPGNTIY

V: TRBV27
size: -
CDR3: ASSSTTRPLH

V: TRBV24-1
size: -
CDR3: ATRGRASTDTQY

V: TRBV27
size: -
CDR3: ASSLQGVGGYT

V: TRBV24-1
size: -
CDR3: ATSDRGQGGNEQF

V: TRBV5-6
size: -
CDR3: ASSLPFSGNTIY

V: TRBV7-9
size: -
CDR3: ASSQSGTYEQY

V: TRBV4-2
size: -
CDR3: ASSQGPRAETQY

V: TRBV7-6
size: -
CDR3: ASSLGADEQF

V: TRBV19
size: -
CDR3: ASSQRLAGDTQY

V: TRBV11-2
size: -
CDR3: ASSLGRDRNNSPLH

V: TRBV27
size: -
CDR3: ASRYFTGEQY

V: TRBV19
size: -
CDR3: ASTPLYRENTGELF

V: TRBV9
size: -
CDR3: ASSVTAEGFDTEAF

V: TRBV18
size: -
CDR3: ASSRTSGSLNEQF

V: TRBV19
size: -
CDR3: ASTNSRTSTPPRTQY

V: TRBV29-1
size: -
CDR3: SVEGDTEAF

V: TRBV4-1
size: -
CDR3: ASSQDGLAGGSKGEQF

V: TRBV2
size: -
CDR3: ASSEWPDTSGAYNEQF

V: TRBV21-1
size: once
CDR3: ASSGLGKETQY

V: TRBV18
size: -
CDR3: ASSYAGRGEQY

V: TRBV7-3
size: -
CDR3: ASSIQGRAEAF

V: TRBV7-9
size: -
CDR3: ASSLASGGTEAF

V: TRBV5-5
size: -
CDR3: ASSLWSGEAYGYT

V: TRBV7-2
size: -
CDR3: ASSLQAILTGELF